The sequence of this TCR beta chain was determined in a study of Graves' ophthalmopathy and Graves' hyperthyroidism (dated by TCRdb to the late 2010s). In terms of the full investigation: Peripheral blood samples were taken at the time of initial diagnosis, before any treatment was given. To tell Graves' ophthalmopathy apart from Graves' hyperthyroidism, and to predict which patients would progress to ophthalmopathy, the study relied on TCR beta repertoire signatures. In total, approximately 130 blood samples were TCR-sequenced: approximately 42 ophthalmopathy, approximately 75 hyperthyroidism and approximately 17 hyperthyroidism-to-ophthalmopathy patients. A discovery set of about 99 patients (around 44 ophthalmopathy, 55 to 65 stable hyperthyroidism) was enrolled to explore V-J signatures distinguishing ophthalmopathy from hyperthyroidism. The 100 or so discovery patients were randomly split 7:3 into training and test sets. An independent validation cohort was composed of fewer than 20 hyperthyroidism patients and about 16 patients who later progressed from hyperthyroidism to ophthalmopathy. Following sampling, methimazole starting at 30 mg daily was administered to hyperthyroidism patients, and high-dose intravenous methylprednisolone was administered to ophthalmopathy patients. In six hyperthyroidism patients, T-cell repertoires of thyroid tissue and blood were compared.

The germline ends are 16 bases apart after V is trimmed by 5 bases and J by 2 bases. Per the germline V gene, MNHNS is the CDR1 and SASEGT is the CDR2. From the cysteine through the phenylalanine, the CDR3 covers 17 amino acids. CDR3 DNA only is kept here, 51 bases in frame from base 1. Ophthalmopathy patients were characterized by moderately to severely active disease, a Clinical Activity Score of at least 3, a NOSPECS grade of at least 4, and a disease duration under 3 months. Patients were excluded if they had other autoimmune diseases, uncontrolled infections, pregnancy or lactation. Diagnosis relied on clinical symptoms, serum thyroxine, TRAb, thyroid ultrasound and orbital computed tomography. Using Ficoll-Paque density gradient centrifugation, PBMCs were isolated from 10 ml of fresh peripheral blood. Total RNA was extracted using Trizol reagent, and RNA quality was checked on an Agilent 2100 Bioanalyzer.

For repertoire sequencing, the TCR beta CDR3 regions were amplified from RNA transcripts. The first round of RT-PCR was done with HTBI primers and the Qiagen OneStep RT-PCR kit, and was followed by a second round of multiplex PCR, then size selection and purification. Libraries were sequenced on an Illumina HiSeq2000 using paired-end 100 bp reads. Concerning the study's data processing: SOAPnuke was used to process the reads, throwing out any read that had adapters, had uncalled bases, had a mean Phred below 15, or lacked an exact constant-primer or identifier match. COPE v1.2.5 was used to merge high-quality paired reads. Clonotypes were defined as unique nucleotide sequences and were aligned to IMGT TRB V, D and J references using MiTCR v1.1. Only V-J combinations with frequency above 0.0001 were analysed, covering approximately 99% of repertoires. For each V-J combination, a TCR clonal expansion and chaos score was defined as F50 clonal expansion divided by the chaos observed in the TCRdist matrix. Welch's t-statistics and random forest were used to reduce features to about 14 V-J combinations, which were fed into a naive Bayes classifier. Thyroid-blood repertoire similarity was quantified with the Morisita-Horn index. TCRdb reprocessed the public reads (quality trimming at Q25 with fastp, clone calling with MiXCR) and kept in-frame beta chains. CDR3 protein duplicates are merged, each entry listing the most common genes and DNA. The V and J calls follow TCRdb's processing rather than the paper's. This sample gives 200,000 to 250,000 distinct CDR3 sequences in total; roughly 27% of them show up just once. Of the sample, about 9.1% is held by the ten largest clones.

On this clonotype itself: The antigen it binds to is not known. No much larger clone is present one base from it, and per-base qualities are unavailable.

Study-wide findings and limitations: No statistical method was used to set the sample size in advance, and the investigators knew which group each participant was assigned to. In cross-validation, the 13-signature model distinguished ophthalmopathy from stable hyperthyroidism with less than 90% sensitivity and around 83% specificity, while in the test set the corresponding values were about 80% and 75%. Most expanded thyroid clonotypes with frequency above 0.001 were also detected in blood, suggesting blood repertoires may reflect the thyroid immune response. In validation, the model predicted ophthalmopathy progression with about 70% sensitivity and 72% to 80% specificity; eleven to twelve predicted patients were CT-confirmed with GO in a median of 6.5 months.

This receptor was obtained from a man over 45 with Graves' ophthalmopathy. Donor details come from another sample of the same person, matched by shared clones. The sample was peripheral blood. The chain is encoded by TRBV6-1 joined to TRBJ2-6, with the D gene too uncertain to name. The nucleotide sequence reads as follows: TGTGCCAGCAGTCTGGATAGGATCGATACTGGGGCCAACGTCCTGACTTTC. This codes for CASSLDRIDTGANVLTF.